The 18 T cell receptor beta chains listed next were all sequenced from one sample in a study of blood T cell repertoires in COVID-19. TCRdb keeps only in-frame clones here, not all; method: immunoSEQ multiplex PCR. Of some 99,000 clones listed, about three quarters were seen once; the top ten hold approximately 4.2%. What was sequenced was peripheral blood. The source of these receptors is a human donor in a cohort sampled during active or convalescent COVID-19.

The chain uses TRBV4-3 and TRBJ2-1, with D possibly matching TRBD1 (6 bases). The ends were cut back, 2 bases at V and 4 bases at J, with 9 bases in the middle. This CDR3 comprises 14 residues. Germline V gene data show CDR1 as LGHNA and CDR2 as YSLEER. Here the CDR3 reads CASSQQGGYNEQFF. In DNA, the CDR3 is TGCGCCAGCAGCCAACAAGGGGGATACAATGAGCAGTTCTTC.

V and J are TRBV6-5 and TRBJ2-7; tentatively, D is TRBD2 (6 bases). This CDR3 region has 13 residues. The V end was cut by 6 bases, the J end by 3 bases, with 12 bases between. Germline assignment: CDR1 MNHEY and CDR2 SVGAGI. DNA of the CDR3: TGTGCCAGCAGCCCCCGACTAGACTACGAGCAGTACTTC. Its translation is CASSPRLDYEQYF.

In its sample, this clone was seen once. The rearrangement joins TRBV7-9 to TRBJ1-3; 7 nucleotides match TRBD1. Per germline, CDR1 SEHNR and CDR2 FQNEAQ (reference sequence). V shed 3 bases, J shed 8 bases, and the junction held 7 bases outside the gene matches. The CDR3 has 14 amino acids. The CDR3 region has the DNA TGTGCCAGCAGCTTCACGACAGGGTCGGACACCATATATTTT. Translated, it gives CASSFTTGSDTIYF.

J is TRBJ2-5 and V is TRBV28, with a possible D match to TRBD1 (6 bases). The V and J ends lost 4 bases and 0 bases respectively, with 12 bases between them. CDR1 is MDHEN and CDR2 is SYDVKM in the germline V gene. The CDR3 covers 15 residues. DNA of the CDR3: TGTGCCAGCAGTTCAGGGGTGGGGTACCAAGAGACCCAGTACTTC. This gives the protein CASSSGVGYQETQYF.

This clone was seen a few times. The chain is built from TRBV9 and TRBJ2-7; 12 bases map to TRBD1. The CDR3 contains 16 residues. Germline V gene lookup returns CDR1 SGDLS and CDR2 YYNGEE. V lost 2 bases, J lost 5 bases, and 8 bases stayed unmatched. As DNA, the CDR3 is TGTGCCAGCAGCGTTACATTGGGACAGGGGGCGGACGAGCAGTACTTC. Translation gives CASSVTLGQGADEQYF.

V is TRBV6-1 and J is TRBJ1-5, with a tentative D call TRBD1 (5 bases). The germline gives CDR1 MNHNS, CDR2 SASEGT. This CDR3 is built from 16 residues. The germline V and J ends were trimmed by 4 bases and 1 base, with 14 bases remaining between them. In DNA form, the CDR3 reads TGTGCCAGCAGTGTAGTGAGCAGGGCGAGCAATCAGCCCCAGCATTTT. It yields the protein CASSVVSRASNQPQHF.

This clone was recorded only once. This rearrangement joins TRBV29-1 to TRBJ1-2; a possible D gene is TRBD1 (6 bases). Per germline, CDR1 SQVTM and CDR2 ANQGSEA. The CDR3 has 13 residues. The germline V and J ends were trimmed by 5 bases and 4 bases, with 14 bases remaining between them. The CDR3 coding sequence is TGCAGCGTTCTGGACAGAGTGGTCTATGGCTACACCTTC. Translating it yields CSVLDRVVYGYTF.

This clone has a handful of counts. The genes are TRBV6-6 and TRBJ1-5; no definite D call. This CDR3 contains 15 residues. V dropped 5 bases and J dropped 3 bases, with 14 bases sitting between them. Germline V lookup: CDR1 MNHNY, CDR2 SVGAGI (reference sequence). This CDR3 reads CASSPQTTNNQPQHF. The CDR3 DNA reads as TGTGCCAGCAGTCCGCAGACAACGAACAATCAGCCCCAGCATTTT.

The chain recombines TRBV29-1 with TRBJ2-2; TRBD2 agrees at 7 bases. The germline V gene has CDR1 SQVTM and CDR2 ANQGSEA. With 1 base clipped from V and 5 bases from J, the junction kept 10 bases outside the gene matches. This CDR3 comprises 16 residues. The CDR3 region has the DNA TGCAGCGTTGAAGGTCGGAGCCGGGGGGTTACCGGGGAGCTGTTTTTT. It encodes CSVEGRSRGVTGELFF.

The chain employs TRBV2 and TRBJ1-2; D is possibly TRBD1 (6 bases). V lost 6 bases and J 0 bases, leaving 14 bases between the germline ends. Germline V gene data show CDR1 as SNHLY and CDR2 as FYNNEI. The CDR3 is made up of 15 amino acids. The CDR3 spells CASSSLTGSNYGYTF. The CDR3 DNA sequence: TGTGCCAGCAGCTCCCTAACAGGGTCTAACTATGGCTACACCTTC.

The rearrangement uses TRBV9 and TRBJ2-5, with TRBD2 matching 12 bases. V lost 0 bases and J lost 4; bases outside the gene matches: 10. This CDR3 spans 18 amino acids. CDR1 is SGDLS, CDR2 YYNGEE, per germline. The CDR3 nucleotides are TGTGCCAGCAGCGTAGGGGCTAGCGGGAGGGCTTGGGGAGAGACCCAGTACTTC. It translates to CASSVGASGRAWGETQYF.

CDR3 nucleotide sequence: TGTGCCAGTAAAGGGGGGACAGCTTTTTATAGCAATCAGCCCCAGCATTTT. Its protein product is CASKGGTAFYSNQPQHF. The chain couples TRBV19 to TRBJ1-5, with 7 bases aligning to TRBD1. CDR3 length equals 17 residues. Trimming at V came to 7 bases and at J to 0 bases, leaving 12 bases not matched to a gene. The germline V gene has CDR1 LNHDA and CDR2 SQIVND (reference sequence).

The chain combines TRBV2 with TRBJ1-1; the D is unclear. The CDR3 covers 14 residues. The germline V and J ends were trimmed by 3 bases and 4 bases, with 12 bases remaining between them. Looked up from germline, CDR1 is SNHLY and CDR2 is FYNNEI. The CDR3 loop reads CASSDFQSSTEAFF. CDR3 in DNA: TGTGCCAGCAGTGATTTTCAATCCAGCACTGAAGCTTTCTTT.

This clone was recorded once. This chain links TRBV7-9 with TRBJ2-1; possibly TRBD2 for D (6 bases). Between the trimmed V and J ends, which lost 5 bases and 0 bases, there was a span of 11 bases. The CDR3 is 15 amino acids. Germline CDR1 is SEHNR and CDR2 is FQNEAQ (reference sequence). The CDR3 region is CASSPSANSYNEQFF. The CDR3 bases are TGTGCCAGCAGCCCTAGCGCCAACTCCTACAATGAGCAGTTCTTC.

CDR3 loop: CATADRVTDTQYF. DNA for the CDR3: TGTGCCACCGCTGACAGGGTTACAGATACGCAGTATTTT. J is TRBJ2-3 and V is TRBV24-1; 7 bases fit TRBD1. V was clipped by 9 bases and J by 3 bases; unmatched bases: 5. Germline values: CDR1 KGHDR, CDR2 SFDVKD. The CDR3 covers 13 residues.

This chain links TRBV5-1 with TRBJ1-6, with 7 positions matching TRBD1. With V trimmed by 0 bases and J by 7 bases, 7 bases remained unmatched. The germline gives CDR1 SGHRS, CDR2 YFSETQ. The CDR3 loop spans 16 amino acids. CDR3 sequence: CASSLGGAGGNSPLHF. The DNA for the CDR3 is TGCGCCAGCAGCTTGGGGGGCGCAGGGGGAAATTCACCCCTCCACTTT. Full variable domain (outside the CDR3, taken from reference TRBV5-1 and TRBJ1-6): KAGVTQTPRYLIKTRGQQVTLSCSPISGHRSVSWYQQTPGQGLQFLFEYFSETQRNKGNFPGRFSGRQFSNSRSEMNVSTLELGDSALYLCASSLGGAGGNSPLHFGNGTRLTVT.

The V and J genes are TRBV7-2 and TRBJ2-1, with 7 bases matching TRBD2. This CDR3 has 15 residues. V lost 4 bases and J lost 3; bases outside the gene matches: 6. CDR1 SGHTA and CDR2 FQGNSA come from the germline V gene. The CDR3 coding sequence is TGTGCCAGCAGCTCGGGACTATCCCTCTACAATGAGCAGTTCTTC. This codes for CASSSGLSLYNEQFF.

This chain uses TRBV7-8 with TRBJ1-2, with a possible D match to TRBD1 (6 bases). Germline V gene lookup returns CDR1 SGHVS and CDR2 FQNEAQ. This CDR3 has 17 amino acids. Trimming took off 3 bases at V and 0 bases at J, with 17 bases between the two ends. This chain's CDR3 is CASSLVGLGQTNYGYTF. Written as DNA, the CDR3 is TGTGCCAGCAGCTTGGTTGGTCTGGGACAAACTAACTATGGCTACACCTTC.